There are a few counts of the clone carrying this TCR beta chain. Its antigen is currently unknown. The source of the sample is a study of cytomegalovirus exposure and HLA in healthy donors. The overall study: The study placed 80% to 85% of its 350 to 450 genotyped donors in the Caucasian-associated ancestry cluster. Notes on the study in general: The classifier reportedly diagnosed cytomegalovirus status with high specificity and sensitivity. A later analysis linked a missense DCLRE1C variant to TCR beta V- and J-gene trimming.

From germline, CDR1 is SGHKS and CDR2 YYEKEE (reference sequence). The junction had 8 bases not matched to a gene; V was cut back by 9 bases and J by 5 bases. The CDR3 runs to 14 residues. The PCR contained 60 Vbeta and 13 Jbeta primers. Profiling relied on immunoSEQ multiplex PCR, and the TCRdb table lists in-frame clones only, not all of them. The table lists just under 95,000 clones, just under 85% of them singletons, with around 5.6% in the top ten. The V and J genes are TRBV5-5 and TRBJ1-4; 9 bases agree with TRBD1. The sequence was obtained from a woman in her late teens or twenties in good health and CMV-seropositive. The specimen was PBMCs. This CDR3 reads CAKHSGQGNEKLFF. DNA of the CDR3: TGTGCCAAACACAGCGGACAGGGGAATGAAAAACTGTTTTTT.